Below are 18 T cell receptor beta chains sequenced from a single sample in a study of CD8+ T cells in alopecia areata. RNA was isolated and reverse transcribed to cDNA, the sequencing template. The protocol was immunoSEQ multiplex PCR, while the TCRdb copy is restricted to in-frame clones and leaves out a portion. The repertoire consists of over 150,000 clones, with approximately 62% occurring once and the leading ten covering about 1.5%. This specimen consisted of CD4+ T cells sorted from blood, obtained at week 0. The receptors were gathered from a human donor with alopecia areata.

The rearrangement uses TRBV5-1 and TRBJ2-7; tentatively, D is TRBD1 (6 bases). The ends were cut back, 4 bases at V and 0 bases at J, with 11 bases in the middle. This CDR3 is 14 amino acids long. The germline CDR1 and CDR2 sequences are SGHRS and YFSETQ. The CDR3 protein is CASSQKTGSYEQYF. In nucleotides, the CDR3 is TGCGCCAGCAGCCAAAAGACAGGCTCCTACGAGCAGTACTTC.

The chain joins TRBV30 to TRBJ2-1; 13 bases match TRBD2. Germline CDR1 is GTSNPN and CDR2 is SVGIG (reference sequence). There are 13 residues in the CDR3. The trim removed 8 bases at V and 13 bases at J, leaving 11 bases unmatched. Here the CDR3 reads CALTLAGGRIQFF. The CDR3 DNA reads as TGTGCCCTGACACTAGCGGGGGGGCGAATCCAGTTCTTC.

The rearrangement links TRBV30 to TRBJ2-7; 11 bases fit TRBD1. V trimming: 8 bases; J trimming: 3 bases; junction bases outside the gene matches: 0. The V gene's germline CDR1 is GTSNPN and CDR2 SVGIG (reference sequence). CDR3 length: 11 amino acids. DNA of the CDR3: TGTGCCGGGACAGGGGGCTACGAGCAGTACTTC. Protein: CAGTGGYEQYF.

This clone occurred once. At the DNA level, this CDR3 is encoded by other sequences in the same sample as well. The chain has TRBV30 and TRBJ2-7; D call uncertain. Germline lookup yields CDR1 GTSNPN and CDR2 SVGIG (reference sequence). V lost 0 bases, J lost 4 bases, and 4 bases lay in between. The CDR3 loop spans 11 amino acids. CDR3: CAWSVGYEQYF. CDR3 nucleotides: TGTGCCTGGAGTGTGGGATACGAGCAGTACTTC.

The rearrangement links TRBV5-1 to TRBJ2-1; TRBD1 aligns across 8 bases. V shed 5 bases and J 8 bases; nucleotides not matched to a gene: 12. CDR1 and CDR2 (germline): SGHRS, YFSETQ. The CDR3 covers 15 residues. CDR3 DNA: TGCGCCAGCAGACCCGAGAACCCAGGGGGCTATGAGCAGTTCTTC. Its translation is CASRPENPGGYEQFF.

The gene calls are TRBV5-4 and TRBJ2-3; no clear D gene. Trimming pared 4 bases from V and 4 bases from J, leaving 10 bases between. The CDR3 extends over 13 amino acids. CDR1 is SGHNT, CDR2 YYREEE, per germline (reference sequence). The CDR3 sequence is CASSTTPADTQYF. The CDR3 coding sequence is TGTGCCAGCAGCACCACTCCCGCAGATACGCAGTATTTT. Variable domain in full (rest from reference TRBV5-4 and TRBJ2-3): ETGVTQSPTHLIKTRGQQVTLRCSSQSGHNTVSWYQQALGQGPQFIFQYYREEENGRGNFPPRFSGLQFPNYSSELNVNALELDDSALYLCASSTTPADTQYFGPGTRLTVL.

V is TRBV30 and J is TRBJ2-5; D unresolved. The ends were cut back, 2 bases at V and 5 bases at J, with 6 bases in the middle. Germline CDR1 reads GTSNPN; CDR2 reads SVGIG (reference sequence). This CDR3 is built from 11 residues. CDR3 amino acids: CAWSNPETQYF. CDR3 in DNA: TGTGCCTGGAGTAATCCGGAGACCCAGTACTTC.

CDR3 amino acids: CAIARPEDLGEQFF. CDR3 in DNA: TGTGCCATCGCCCGCCCCGAGGACCTAGGCGAGCAGTTCTTC. The rearrangement links TRBV10-3 to TRBJ2-1; D ambiguous. The CDR3 extends over 14 amino acids. Germline-derived CDR1 and CDR2 are ENHRY and SYGVKD. V was clipped by 8 bases and J by 10 bases, with 21 bases between them.

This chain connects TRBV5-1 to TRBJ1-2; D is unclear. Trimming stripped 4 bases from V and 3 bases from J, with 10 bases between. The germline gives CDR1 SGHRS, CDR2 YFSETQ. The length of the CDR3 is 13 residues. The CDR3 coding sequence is TGCGCCAGCAGCCCTGCCGGTGACTATGGCTACACCTTC. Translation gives CASSPAGDYGYTF.

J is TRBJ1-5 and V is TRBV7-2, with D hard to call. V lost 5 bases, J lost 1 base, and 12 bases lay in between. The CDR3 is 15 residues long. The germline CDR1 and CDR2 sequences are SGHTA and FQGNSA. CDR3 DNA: TGTGCCAGCAGCGGCTCTCCGGGGAGCAATCAGCCCCAGCATTTT. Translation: CASSGSPGSNQPQHF.

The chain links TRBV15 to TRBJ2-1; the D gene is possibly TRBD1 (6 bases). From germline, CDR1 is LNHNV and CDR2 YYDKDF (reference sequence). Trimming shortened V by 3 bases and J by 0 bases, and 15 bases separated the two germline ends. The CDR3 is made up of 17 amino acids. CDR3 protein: CATSRFQQGSSYNEQFF. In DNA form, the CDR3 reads TGTGCCACCAGCAGGTTCCAACAGGGCAGCTCCTACAATGAGCAGTTCTTC. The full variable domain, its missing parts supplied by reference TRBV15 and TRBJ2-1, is DAMVIQNPRYQVTQFGKPVTLSCSQTLNHNVMYWYQQKSSQAPKLLFHYYDKDFNNEADTPDNFQSRRPNTSFCFLDIRSPGLGDTAMYLCATSRFQQGSSYNEQFFGPGTRLTVL.

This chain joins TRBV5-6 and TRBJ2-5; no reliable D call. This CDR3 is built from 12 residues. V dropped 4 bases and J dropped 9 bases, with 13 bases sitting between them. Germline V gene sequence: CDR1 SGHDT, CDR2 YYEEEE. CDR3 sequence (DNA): TGTGCCAGCAGCCCCGGCACCGCGGCCCAGTACTTC. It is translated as CASSPGTAAQYF.

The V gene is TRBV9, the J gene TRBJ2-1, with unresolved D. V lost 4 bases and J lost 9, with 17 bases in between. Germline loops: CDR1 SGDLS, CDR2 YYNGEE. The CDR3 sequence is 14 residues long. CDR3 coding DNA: TGTGCCAGCAGCCCAATTTTGGCGCCCGCTGAGCAGTTCTTC. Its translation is CASSPILAPAEQFF.

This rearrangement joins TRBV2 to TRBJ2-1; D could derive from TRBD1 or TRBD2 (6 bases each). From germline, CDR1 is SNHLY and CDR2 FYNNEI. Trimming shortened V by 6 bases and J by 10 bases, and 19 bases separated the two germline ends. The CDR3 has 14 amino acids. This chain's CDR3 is CASRGGTQTKEQFF. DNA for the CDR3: TGTGCCAGCAGAGGGGGGACCCAAACCAAGGAGCAGTTCTTC.

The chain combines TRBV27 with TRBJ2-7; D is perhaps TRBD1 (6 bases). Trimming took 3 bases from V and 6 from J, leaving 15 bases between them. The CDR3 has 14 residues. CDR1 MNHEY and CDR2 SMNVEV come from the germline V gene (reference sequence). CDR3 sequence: CASSLQGTIGEQYF. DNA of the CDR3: TGTGCCAGCAGTTTGCAAGGGACAATAGGCGAGCAGTACTTC.

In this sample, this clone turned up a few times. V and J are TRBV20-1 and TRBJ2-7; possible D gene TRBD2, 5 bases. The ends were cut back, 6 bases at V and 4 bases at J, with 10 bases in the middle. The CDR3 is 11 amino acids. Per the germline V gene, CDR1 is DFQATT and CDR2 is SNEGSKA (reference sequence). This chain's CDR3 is CSAPREYEQYF. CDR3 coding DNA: TGCAGTGCACCCCGGGAATACGAGCAGTACTTC.

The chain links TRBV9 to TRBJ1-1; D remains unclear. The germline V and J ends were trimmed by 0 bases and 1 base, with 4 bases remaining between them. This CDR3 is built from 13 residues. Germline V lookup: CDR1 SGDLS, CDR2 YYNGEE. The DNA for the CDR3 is TGTGCCAGCAGCGTAGGGTGGAACACTGAAGCTTTCTTT. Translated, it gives CASSVGWNTEAFF.

The CDR3 coding sequence is TGCAGCGTTGATGTTCCGGGGGAAACTGAAGCTTTCTTT. It yields the protein CSVDVPGETEAFF. The chain uses TRBV29-1 and TRBJ1-1; the D gene is possibly TRBD1 (5 bases). Trimming stripped 3 bases from V and 5 bases from J, with 13 bases between. In germline, CDR1 is SQVTM, CDR2 ANQGSEA. CDR3 size: 13 residues.